The 27 T cell receptor beta chains listed next were all sequenced from one sample in a study of blood T cells in healthy people across ages. Together with a sample-barcoded 5' primer, a J-beta primer mix was included in a second PCR lasting about 7 to 12 cycles. TCRdb fed the 5' RACE reads into MiXCR, producing one record per CDR3 protein. The sample shows around 1,000,000 distinct CDR3 sequences, less than 25% of them seen only once. This sample was shared with a second study, whose subject was T cells of mothers and their children.

Sequencing input: blood. These receptors were collected from a girl aged 2 to 10 in good health.

There are a few counts of this clonotype. The rearrangement joins TRBV20-1 to TRBJ2-4; D not certain. The ends were cut back, 5 bases at V and 5 bases at J, with 19 bases in the middle. CDR1 is DFQATT, CDR2 SNEGSKA, per germline (reference sequence). The CDR3 is made up of 15 amino acids. The CDR3 here is CSALNYEEEENIQYF. The CDR3 DNA is TGCAGTGCTTTAAACTATGAAGAAGAAGAAAACATTCAGTACTTC.

The chain uses TRBV12-3 or TRBV12-4 and TRBJ2-1, with a weak D call TRBD1 (5 bases). V was cut by 7 bases and J by 3 bases, with 16 bases left in between. This CDR3 spans 15 amino acids. The CDR3 sequence: CASKSREDNYNEQFF. The CDR3 DNA reads as TGTGCCAGCAAATCGAGAGAGGACAACTACAATGAGCAGTTCTTC.

The CDR3 coding sequence is TGTGCCAGCAGCCTTATGGGACAGGGTTCGGACATTCAGTACTTC. Translated: CASSLMGQGSDIQYF. The genes are TRBV14 and TRBJ2-4, with TRBD1 identical over 9 bases. V gave up 4 bases and J gave up 8 bases; unmatched junction bases: 9. The CDR3 contains 15 residues. The germline gives CDR1 SGHDN, CDR2 FVKESK.

The chain is built from TRBV25-1 and TRBJ2-2, with 7 nucleotides matching TRBD2. V lost 2 bases to trimming and J lost 6 bases; unmatched junction nucleotides: 6. This CDR3 is 15 amino acids long. In germline, CDR1 is MGHDK, CDR2 SYGVNS. CDR3 sequence reads: CASSEVAGVAGELFF. The CDR3 coding sequence is TGTGCCAGCAGTGAAGTGGCGGGAGTAGCCGGGGAGCTGTTTTTT.

The chain is built from TRBV7-9 and TRBJ2-7; no clear D. V lost 5 bases and J 2 bases, leaving 7 bases between the germline ends. Per the germline V gene, CDR1 is SEHNR and CDR2 is FQNEAQ (reference sequence). The CDR3 sequence is 12 residues long. As DNA, the CDR3 is TGTGCCAGCAGCCACCCCGCCTACGAGCAGTACTTC. Its translation: CASSHPAYEQYF.

There are a few counts of this clonotype. CDR3 loop: CAVQGPHQETQYF. The CDR3 nucleotides read TGCGCCGTACAGGGGCCTCACCAAGAGACCCAGTACTTC. This chain joins TRBV10-2 and TRBJ2-5; 7 bases are shared with TRBD1. CDR1 and CDR2 (germline): WSHSY, SAAADI. After removal of 11 bases from V and 0 bases from J, the junction contained 6 bases not matched to a gene. This CDR3 comprises 13 residues.

The chain combines TRBV5-1 with TRBJ2-7; D might be TRBD1 (6 bases). The ends were cut back, 3 bases at V and 0 bases at J, with 10 bases in the middle. Germline CDR1 SGHRS, CDR2 YFSETQ. The CDR3 extends over 14 amino acids. This CDR3 is CASSSGHLSYEQYF. The CDR3 DNA follows: TGCGCCAGCAGCTCGGGACACCTCTCCTACGAGCAGTACTTC.

This clonotype was observed a handful of times. J is TRBJ2-7 and V is TRBV28, with 14 bases matching TRBD2. The CDR3 loop spans 19 amino acids. V was clipped by 6 bases and J by 2 bases; unmatched bases: 15. In germline, CDR1 is MDHEN, CDR2 SYDVKM. The CDR3 sequence: CASSGWGLAGARNTYEQYF. DNA for the CDR3: TGTGCCAGCAGCGGGTGGGGACTAGCGGGAGCAAGGAACACCTACGAGCAGTACTTC.

The chain employs TRBV6-5 and TRBJ2-1, with 15 bases that match TRBD2. This CDR3 comprises 16 residues. After removal of 5 bases from V and 8 bases from J, the junction contained 7 bases not matched to a gene. Germline V CDR1 and CDR2: MNHEY, SVGAGI. CDR3 nucleotides: TGTGCCAGCAGTCCTCCGGGACTAGCGGGGGGCCATGAGCAGTTCTTC. Translation gives CASSPPGLAGGHEQFF.

This clonotype came up a few times. The rearrangement joins TRBV20-1 to TRBJ2-3; D not resolved. The CDR3 is 12 residues long. CDR1 and CDR2 from the germline V gene are DFQATT and SNEGSKA (reference sequence). Trimming removed 3 bases from V and 2 bases from J, with 6 bases in between. The CDR3 DNA sequence: TGCAGTGCTAGGCTGGCCACAGATACGCAGTATTTT. Encoded protein: CSARLATDTQYF.

This clonotype was seen at least ten times. Its ends do not fully match the called genes, so a read error is possible. V gene TRBV5-1 combines with J gene TRBJ2-5; D not resolved. The tail of the sequence fits TRBJ2-7 better, so the J call may be wrong. Germline V gene sequence: CDR1 SGHRS, CDR2 YFSETQ. The CDR3 consists of 13 residues. Here the CDR3 DNA reads TGTGCCAGCAGCTTAGACGGCGCCTACGAGCAGTACTTC. This encodes CASSLDGAYEQYF.

The chain joins TRBV28 to TRBJ1-6; no definite D call. V shed 10 bases and J shed 3 bases, with 13 bases lying between them. Germline V gene lookup returns CDR1 MDHEN and CDR2 SYDVKM. This CDR3 region has 14 residues. CDR3 sequence: CATLELNYNSPLHF. As DNA, the CDR3 is TGTGCCACTTTGGAGTTGAACTATAATTCACCCCTCCACTTT. The full variable domain, its missing parts supplied by reference TRBV28 and TRBJ1-6, is DVKVTQSSRYLVKRTGEKVFLECVQDMDHENMFWYRQDPGLGLRLIYFSYDVKMKEKGDIPEGYSVSREKKERFSLILESASTNQTSMYLCATLELNYNSPLHFGNGTRLTVT.

This clonotype was found a few times. The chain has TRBV29-1 and TRBJ1-1; D is perhaps TRBD1 (6 bases). The CDR3 length is 14 residues. V was shortened by 2 bases and J by 3 bases, with 13 bases between the two germline ends. Germline CDR1 and CDR2: SQVTM and ANQGSEA. The CDR3 DNA reads as TGCAGCGTTGAACTTGCAGGGGAGTACACTGAAGCTTTCTTT. Translation gives CSVELAGEYTEAFF.

The gene calls are TRBV28 and TRBJ2-1; the D gene is possibly TRBD1 (6 bases). Trimming took 3 bases from V and 4 from J, leaving 13 bases between them. In germline, CDR1 is MDHEN, CDR2 SYDVKM. CDR3 length: 15 amino acids. The CDR3 is CASSLRQDLYNEQFF. CDR3 nucleotides: TGTGCCAGCAGTTTGCGACAGGATCTATACAATGAGCAGTTCTTC.

The chain combines TRBV4-1 with TRBJ2-1; tentatively, D is TRBD1 (5 bases). Between the trimmed V and J ends, which lost 5 bases and 0 bases, there was a span of 11 bases. Germline CDR1 and CDR2: MGHRA and YSYEKL. CDR3 length equals 15 residues. This CDR3 reads CASSREGDSYNEQFF. CDR3 in DNA: TGCGCCAGCAGCAGGGAAGGGGACTCCTACAATGAGCAGTTCTTC.

This clonotype was detected a few times. A read error may produce the germline difference seen at one junction end. The chain employs TRBV7-7 and TRBJ2-5; D might be TRBD2 (5 bases). This CDR3 contains 15 residues. CDR1 and CDR2 from the germline V gene are SSHAT and FNYEAQ (reference sequence). The CDR3 coding sequence is TGTGCTAGCAGCTTAGCGCGGTCCGCCAGGGAGACCCAGTACTTC. Translation: CASSLARSARETQYF. Supplemented by reference TRBV7-7 and TRBJ2-5, the full variable domain reads GAGVSQSPRYKVTKRGQDVTLRCDPISSHATLYWYQQALGQGPEFLTYFNYEAQPDKSGLPSDRFSAERPEGSISTLTIQRTEQRDSAMYRCASSLARSARETQYFGPGTRLLVL.

This clonotype was seen once. This sequence joins TRBV7-2 and TRBJ2-5, with unresolved D. The DNA matches TRBJ2-7 better at its end, which makes the J call doubtful. The CDR3 is 14 residues long. CDR1 and CDR2 (germline): SGHTA, FQGNSA. CDR3 sequence reads: CASSFDFQSYEQYF. Here the CDR3 DNA reads TGTGCCAGCAGCTTTGACTTCCAGTCCTACGAGCAGTACTTC.

The chain joins TRBV4-1 to TRBJ2-7, with D maybe TRBD1 (6 bases). CDR1 MGHRA and CDR2 YSYEKL come from the germline V gene. The CDR3 totals 14 residues. V lost 5 bases and J 7 bases, leaving 18 bases between the germline ends. CDR3 loop: CASSVEGGHREQYF. Here the CDR3 DNA reads TGCGCCAGCAGCGTAGAAGGGGGTCATCGGGAGCAGTACTTC.

Worth noting for this clonotype: At one boundary the junction diverges from the germline segment, which might be a read error. This sequence joins TRBV20-1 and TRBJ1-1, with D maybe TRBD1 (5 bases). From germline, CDR1 is DFQATT and CDR2 SNEGSKA (reference sequence). This CDR3 contains 14 residues. The CDR3 bases are TGCATTGCTCCTTGGGACCCGAATGGGGCTGAAGCTTTCTTT. Its translation is CIAPWDPNGAEAFF.

The rearrangement links TRBV20-1 to TRBJ2-4; 10 bases line up with TRBD1. The CDR3 runs 15 residues. V was pared by 0 bases and J by 8 bases, with 7 bases of the junction left unmatched. Per the germline V gene, CDR1 is DFQATT and CDR2 is SNEGSKA (reference sequence). For the CDR3, the DNA is TGCAGTGCTAGAGACCCCGGGACAGGGGTCTACATTCAGTACTTC. Its translation is CSARDPGTGVYIQYF.

This clonotype has more than one count but fewer than ten. The chain recombines TRBV20-1 with TRBJ2-3; 8 bases are shared with TRBD2. The V gene's germline CDR1 is DFQATT and CDR2 SNEGSKA (reference sequence). The trim removed 2 bases at V and 2 bases at J, leaving 9 bases unmatched. The CDR3 is 16 residues long. CDR3 amino acids: CSARIDWRGDTDTQYF. Here the CDR3 DNA reads TGCAGTGCTAGAATCGATTGGCGGGGGGACACAGATACGCAGTATTTT.

The genes are TRBV27 and TRBJ2-5, with unresolved D. The J call may be incorrect, as the DNA end agrees better with TRBJ2-7. CDR1 is MNHEY, CDR2 SMNVEV, per germline (reference sequence). The CDR3 has 14 residues. The CDR3 here is CASSLNRGAYEQYF. The CDR3 DNA sequence: TGTGCCAGCAGTTTAAACCGTGGGGCCTACGAGCAGTACTTC.

In this sample, this clonotype turned up a few times. The genes are TRBV7-9 and TRBJ2-7; 8 bases match TRBD1. Germline assignment: CDR1 SEHNR and CDR2 FQNEAQ (reference sequence). V lost 5 bases and J lost 3; bases outside the gene matches: 15. There are 17 residues in the CDR3. The DNA for the CDR3 is TGTGCCAGCAGCCCCGGGGCTTGGGGACAGGTGGTCTACGAGCAGTACTTC. Its protein product is CASSPGAWGQVVYEQYF.

This chain uses TRBV12-3 or TRBV12-4 with TRBJ2-7, with D possibly TRBD1 on 6 matching bases. The CDR3 extends over 13 amino acids. The V gene lost 6 bases and the J gene lost 5 bases, with 14 bases spanning the gap. CDR3 DNA sequence: TGTGCCAGCAGCATACAGGGTTTGGACGAGCAGTACTTC. Protein: CASSIQGLDEQYF.

This clonotype occurred many times. This chain uses TRBV20-1 with TRBJ2-1; 7 bases agree with TRBD1. After removal of 5 bases from V and 9 bases from J, the junction contained 13 bases not matched to a gene. The germline CDR1 and CDR2 sequences are DFQATT and SNEGSKA (reference sequence). This CDR3 comprises 14 residues. In nucleotides, the CDR3 is TGCAGTGCTCATCGCGGACAGGCCCGCGGTGAGCAGTTCTTC. Protein sequence: CSAHRGQARGEQFF.

The genes are TRBV6-2 or TRBV6-3 and TRBJ2-5; possible D gene TRBD1, 7 bases. The last part of the DNA fits TRBJ2-1 better; the J call may be wrong. The germline CDR1 and CDR2 sequences are MNHEY and SVGEGT. This CDR3 spans 14 amino acids. This chain's CDR3 is CASSQGGPVNEQFF. Here the CDR3 DNA reads TGTGCCAGCAGCCAGGGGGGTCCAGTTAATGAGCAGTTCTTC.

The rearrangement links TRBV29-1 to TRBJ2-1, with 8 bases aligning to TRBD2. This CDR3 has 12 amino acids. After removal of 7 bases from V and 6 bases from J, the junction contained 5 bases not matched to a gene. The V gene's germline CDR1 is SQVTM and CDR2 ANQGSEA. Written as DNA, the CDR3 is TGCAGCGCAGGGACTAGAGGCAATGAGCAGTTCTTC. As protein: CSAGTRGNEQFF.